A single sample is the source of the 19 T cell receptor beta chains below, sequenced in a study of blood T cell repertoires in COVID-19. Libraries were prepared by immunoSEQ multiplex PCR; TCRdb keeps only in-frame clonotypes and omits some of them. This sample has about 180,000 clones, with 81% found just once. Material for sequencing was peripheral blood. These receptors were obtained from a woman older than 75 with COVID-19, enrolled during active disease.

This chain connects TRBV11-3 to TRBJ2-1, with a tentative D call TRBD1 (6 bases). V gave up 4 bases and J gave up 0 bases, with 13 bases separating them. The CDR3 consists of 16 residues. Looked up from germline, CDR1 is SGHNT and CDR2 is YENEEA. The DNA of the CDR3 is TGTGCCAGCAGCTCGCTAGACAGGCCCTCCTACAATGAGCAGTTCTTC. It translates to CASSSLDRPSYNEQFF.

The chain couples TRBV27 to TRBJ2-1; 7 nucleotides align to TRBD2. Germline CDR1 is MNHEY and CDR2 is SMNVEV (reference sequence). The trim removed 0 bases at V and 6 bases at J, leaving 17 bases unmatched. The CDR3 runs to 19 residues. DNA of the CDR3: TGTGCCAGCAGTTTATCGCCTTGGGGGTCTGGGGGGGAGGGCAATGAGCAGTTCTTC. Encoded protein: CASSLSPWGSGGEGNEQFF.

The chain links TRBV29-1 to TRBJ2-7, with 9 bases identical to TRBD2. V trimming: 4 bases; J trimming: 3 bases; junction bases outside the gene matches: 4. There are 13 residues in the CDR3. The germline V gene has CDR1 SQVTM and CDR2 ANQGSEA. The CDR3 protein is CSVGLAGNYEQYF. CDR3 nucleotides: TGCAGCGTTGGGCTAGCGGGAAACTACGAGCAGTACTTC.

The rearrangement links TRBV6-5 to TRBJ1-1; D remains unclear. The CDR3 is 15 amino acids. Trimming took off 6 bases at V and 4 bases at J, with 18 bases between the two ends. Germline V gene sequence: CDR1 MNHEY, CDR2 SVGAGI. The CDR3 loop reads CASSRGLVAGTEAFF. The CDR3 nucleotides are TGTGCCAGCAGCCGGGGTCTCGTTGCTGGCACTGAAGCTTTCTTT.

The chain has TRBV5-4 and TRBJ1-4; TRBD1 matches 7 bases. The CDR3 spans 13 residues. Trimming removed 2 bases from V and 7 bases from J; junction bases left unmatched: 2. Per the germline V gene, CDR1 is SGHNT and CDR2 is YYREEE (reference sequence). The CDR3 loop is CASSFDRAEKLFF. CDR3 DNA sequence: TGTGCCAGCAGCTTCGACAGGGCTGAAAAACTGTTTTTT.

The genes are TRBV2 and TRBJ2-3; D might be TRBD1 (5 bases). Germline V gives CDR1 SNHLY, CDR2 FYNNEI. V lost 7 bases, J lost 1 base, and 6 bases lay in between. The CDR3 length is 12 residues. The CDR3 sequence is CASKQGTDTQYF. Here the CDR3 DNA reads TGTGCCAGCAAACAGGGCACAGATACGCAGTATTTT.

The CDR3 coding sequence is TGTGCCAGCACCCCGATCCTGACAGGCGTAGATGGCTACACCTTC. Translated: CASTPILTGVDGYTF. The gene calls are TRBV28 and TRBJ1-2, with D maybe TRBD1 (6 bases). V was clipped by 7 bases and J by 6 bases, with 21 bases between them. Germline lookup yields CDR1 MDHEN and CDR2 SYDVKM. This CDR3 contains 15 residues.

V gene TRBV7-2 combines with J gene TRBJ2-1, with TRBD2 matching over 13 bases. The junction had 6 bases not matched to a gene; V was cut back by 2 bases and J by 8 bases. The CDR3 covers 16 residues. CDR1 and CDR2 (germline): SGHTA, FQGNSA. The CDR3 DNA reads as TGTGCCAGCAGCTTAACTGGACTAGCGGGAGTGTATGAGCAGTTCTTC. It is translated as CASSLTGLAGVYEQFF.

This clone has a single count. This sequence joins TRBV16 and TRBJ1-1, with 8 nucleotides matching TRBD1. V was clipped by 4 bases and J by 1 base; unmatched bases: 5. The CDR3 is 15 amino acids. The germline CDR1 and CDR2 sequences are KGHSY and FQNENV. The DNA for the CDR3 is TGTGCCAGCAGCCCGGACAGGGTTCCGAACACTGAAGCTTTCTTT. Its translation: CASSPDRVPNTEAFF.

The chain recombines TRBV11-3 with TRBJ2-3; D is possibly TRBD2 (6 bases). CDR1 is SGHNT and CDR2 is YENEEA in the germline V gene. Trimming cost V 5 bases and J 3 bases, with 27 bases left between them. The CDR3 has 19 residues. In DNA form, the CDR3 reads TGTGCCAGCAGCATCTCTTTGGTCCCTAGCGAGGCATGGACAGATACGCAGTATTTT. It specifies CASSISLVPSEAWTDTQYF. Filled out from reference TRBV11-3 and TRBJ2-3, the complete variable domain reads EAGVVQSPRYKIIEKKQPVAFWCNPISGHNTLYWYLQNLGQGPELLIRYENEEAVDDSQLPKDRFSAERLKGVDSTLKIQPAELGDSAVYLCASSISLVPSEAWTDTQYFGPGTRLTVL.

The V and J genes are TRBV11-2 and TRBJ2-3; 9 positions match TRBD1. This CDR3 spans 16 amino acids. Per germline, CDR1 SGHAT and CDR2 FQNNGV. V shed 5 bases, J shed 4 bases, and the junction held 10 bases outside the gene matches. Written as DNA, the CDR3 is TGTGCCAGCAGCGCCCACAGGGGGCTGGGATCAGATACGCAGTATTTT. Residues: CASSAHRGLGSDTQYF.

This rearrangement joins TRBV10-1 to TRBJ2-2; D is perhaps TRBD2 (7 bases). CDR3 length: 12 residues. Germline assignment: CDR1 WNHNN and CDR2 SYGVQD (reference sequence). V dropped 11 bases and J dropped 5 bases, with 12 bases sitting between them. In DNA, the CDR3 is TGCGCCGGGGGGGGGCCGACCGGGGAGCTGTTTTTT. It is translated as CAGGGPTGELFF.

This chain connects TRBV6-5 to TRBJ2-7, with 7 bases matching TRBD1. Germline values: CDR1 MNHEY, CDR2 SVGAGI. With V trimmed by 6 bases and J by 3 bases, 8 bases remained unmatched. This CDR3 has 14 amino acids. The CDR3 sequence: CASSHSGTVYEQYF. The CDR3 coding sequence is TGTGCCAGCAGCCATTCCGGGACAGTCTACGAGCAGTACTTC.

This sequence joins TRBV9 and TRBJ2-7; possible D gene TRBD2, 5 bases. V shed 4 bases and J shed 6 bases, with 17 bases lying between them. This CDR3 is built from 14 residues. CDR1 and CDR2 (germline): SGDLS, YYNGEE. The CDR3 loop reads CASSSLDLWGEQYF. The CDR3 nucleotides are TGTGCCAGCAGCTCCCTGGACTTGTGGGGCGAGCAGTACTTC.

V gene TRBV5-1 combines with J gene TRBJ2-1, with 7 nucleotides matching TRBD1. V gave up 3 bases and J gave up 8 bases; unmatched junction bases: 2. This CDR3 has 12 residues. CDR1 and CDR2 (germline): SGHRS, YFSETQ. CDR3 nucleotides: TGCGCCAGCAGCTCCAGGGGGTATGAGCAGTTCTTC. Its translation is CASSSRGYEQFF.

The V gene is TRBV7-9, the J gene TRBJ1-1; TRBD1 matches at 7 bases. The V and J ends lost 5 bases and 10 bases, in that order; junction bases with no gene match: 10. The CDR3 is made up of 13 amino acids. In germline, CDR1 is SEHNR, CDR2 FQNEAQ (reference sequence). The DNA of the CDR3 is TGTGCCAGCAGCCGCACTATACAGGGGCGAGCTTTCTTT. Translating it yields CASSRTIQGRAFF.

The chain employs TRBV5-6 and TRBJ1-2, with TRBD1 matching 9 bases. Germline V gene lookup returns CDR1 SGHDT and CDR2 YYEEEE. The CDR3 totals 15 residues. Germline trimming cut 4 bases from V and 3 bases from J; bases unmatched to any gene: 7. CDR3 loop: CASSEGQGVHYGYTF. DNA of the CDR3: TGTGCCAGCAGCGAGGGACAGGGAGTGCACTATGGCTACACCTTC. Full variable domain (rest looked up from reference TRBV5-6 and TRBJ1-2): DAGVTQSPTHLIKTRGQQVTLRCSPKSGHDTVSWYQQALGQGPQFIFQYYEEEERQRGNFPDRFSGHQFPNYSSELNVNALLLGDSALYLCASSEGQGVHYGYTFGSGTRLTVV.

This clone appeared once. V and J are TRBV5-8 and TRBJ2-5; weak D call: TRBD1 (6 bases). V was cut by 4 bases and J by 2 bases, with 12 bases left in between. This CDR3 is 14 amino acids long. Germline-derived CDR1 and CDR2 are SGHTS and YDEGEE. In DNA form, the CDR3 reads TGTGCCAGCAGCCGCGGCGGACAGCAAGAGACCCAGTACTTC. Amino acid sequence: CASSRGGQQETQYF.

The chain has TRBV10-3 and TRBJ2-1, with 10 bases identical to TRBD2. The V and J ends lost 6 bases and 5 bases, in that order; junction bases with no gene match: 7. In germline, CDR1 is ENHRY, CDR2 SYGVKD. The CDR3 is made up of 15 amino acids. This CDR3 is CAIRRAGGLDNEQFF. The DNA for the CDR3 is TGTGCCATCAGACGAGCGGGAGGGCTGGACAATGAGCAGTTCTTC.